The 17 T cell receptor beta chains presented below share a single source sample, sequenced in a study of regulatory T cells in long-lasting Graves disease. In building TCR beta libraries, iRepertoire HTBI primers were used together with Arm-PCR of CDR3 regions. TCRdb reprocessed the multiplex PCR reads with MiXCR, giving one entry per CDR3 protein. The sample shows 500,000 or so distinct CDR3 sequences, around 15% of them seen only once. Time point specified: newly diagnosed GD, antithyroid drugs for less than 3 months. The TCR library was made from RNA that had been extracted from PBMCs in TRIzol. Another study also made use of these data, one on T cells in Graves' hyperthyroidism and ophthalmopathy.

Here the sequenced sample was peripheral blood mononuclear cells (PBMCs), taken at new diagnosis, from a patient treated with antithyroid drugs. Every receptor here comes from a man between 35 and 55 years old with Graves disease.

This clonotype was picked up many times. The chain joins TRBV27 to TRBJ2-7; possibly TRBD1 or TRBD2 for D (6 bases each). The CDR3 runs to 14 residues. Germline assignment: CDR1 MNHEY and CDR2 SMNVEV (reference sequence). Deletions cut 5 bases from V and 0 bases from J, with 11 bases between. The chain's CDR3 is CASSEGGISYEQYF. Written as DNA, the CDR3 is TGTGCCAGCAGTGAGGGGGGAATCTCCTACGAGCAGTACTTC.

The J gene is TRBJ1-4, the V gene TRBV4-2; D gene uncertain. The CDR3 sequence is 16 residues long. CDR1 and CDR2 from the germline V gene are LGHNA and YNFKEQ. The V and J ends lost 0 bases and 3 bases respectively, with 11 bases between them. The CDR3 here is CASSQESGQANEKLFF. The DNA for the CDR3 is TGTGCCAGCAGCCAAGAGAGCGGGCAAGCTAATGAAAAACTGTTTTTT.

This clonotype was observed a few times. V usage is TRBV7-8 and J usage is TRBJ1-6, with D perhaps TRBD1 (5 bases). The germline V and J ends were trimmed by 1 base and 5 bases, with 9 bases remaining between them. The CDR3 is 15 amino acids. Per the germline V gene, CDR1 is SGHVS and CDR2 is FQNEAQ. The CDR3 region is CASSLGTPNNSPLHF. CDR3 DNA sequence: TGTGCCAGCAGCTTAGGGACACCTAATAATTCACCCCTCCACTTT.

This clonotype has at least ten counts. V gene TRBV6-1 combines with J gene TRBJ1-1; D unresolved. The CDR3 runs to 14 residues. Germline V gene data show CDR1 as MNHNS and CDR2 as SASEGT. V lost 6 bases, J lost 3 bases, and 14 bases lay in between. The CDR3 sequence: CASRRGMSYTEAFF. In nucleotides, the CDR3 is TGTGCCAGCAGAAGAGGGATGTCTTACACTGAAGCTTTCTTT.

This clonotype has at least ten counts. CDR3: CAISDSGNGYTF. In DNA, the CDR3 is TGTGCCATCAGTGATTCAGGGAATGGCTACACCTTC. The chain employs TRBV10-3 and TRBJ1-2, with D maybe TRBD1 (5 bases). The CDR3 runs to 12 residues. Per germline, CDR1 ENHRY and CDR2 SYGVKD. Trimming pared 3 bases from V and 6 bases from J, leaving 8 bases between.

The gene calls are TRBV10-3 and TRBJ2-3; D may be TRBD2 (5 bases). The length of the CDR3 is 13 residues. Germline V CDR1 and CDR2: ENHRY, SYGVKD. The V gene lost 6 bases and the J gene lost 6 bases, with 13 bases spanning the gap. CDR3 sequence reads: CAISEGEPDTQYF. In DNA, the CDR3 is TGTGCCATCAGCGAGGGAGAGCCGGATACGCAGTATTTT.

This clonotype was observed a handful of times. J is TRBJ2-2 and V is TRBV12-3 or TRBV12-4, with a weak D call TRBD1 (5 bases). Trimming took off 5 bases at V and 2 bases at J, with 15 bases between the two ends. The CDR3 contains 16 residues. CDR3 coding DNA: TGTGCCAGCAGTACCTACCCCAGGGTTAACACCGGGGAGCTGTTTTTT. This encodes CASSTYPRVNTGELFF.

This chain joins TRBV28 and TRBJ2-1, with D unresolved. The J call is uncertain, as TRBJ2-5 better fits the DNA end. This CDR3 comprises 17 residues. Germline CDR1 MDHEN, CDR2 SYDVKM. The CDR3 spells CASSFGSRPGSRETQYF. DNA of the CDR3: TGTGCCAGCAGTTTTGGCTCGCGACCTGGGTCCCGAGAGACCCAGTACTTC.

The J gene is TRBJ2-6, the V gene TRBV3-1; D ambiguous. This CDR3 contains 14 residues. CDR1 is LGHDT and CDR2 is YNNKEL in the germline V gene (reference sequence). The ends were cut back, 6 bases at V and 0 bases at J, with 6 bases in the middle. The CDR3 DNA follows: TGTGCCAGCAGAAGGGTCTCTGGGGCCAACGTCCTGACTTTC. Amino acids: CASRRVSGANVLTF.

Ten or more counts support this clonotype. The CDR3 nucleotides read TGTGCCAGCAGTCCCACCGGGACTCGCGGTACGCAGTACTTC. Translated: CASSPTGTRGTQYF. The chain couples TRBV12-3 or TRBV12-4 to TRBJ2-7; D might be TRBD2 (6 bases). Trimming shortened V by 5 bases and J by 9 bases, and 20 bases separated the two germline ends. The CDR3 runs 14 residues.

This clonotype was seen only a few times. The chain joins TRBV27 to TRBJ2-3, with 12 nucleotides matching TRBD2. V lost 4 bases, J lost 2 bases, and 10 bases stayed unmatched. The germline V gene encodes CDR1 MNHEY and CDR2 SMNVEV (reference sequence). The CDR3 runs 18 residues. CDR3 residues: CASSSLRLAGVSTDTQYF. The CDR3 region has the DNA TGTGCCAGCAGTTCCCTTCGACTAGCGGGAGTGTCCACAGATACGCAGTATTTT.

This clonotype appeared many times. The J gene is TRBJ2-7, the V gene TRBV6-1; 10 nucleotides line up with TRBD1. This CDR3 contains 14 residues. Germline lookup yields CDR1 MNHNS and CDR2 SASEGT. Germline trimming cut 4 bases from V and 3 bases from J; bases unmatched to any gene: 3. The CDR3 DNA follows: TGTGCCAGCAGTGTAAGGACAGGGGGCTACGAGCAGTACTTC. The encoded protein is CASSVRTGGYEQYF.

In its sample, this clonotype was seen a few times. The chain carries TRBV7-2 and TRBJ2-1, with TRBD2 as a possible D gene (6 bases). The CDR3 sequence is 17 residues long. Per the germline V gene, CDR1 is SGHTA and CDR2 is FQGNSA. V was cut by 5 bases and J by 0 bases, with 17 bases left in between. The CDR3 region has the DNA TGTGCCAGCAGCCTAGGGTCTAGCGCCACCTCCTACAATGAGCAGTTCTTC. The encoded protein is CASSLGSSATSYNEQFF.

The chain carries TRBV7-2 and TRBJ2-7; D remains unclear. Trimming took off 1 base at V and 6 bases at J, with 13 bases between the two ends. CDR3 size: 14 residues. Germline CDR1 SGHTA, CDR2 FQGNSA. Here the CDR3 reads CASSLVGPSGEQYF. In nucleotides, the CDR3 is TGTGCCAGCAGCTTAGTTGGTCCCTCGGGCGAGCAGTACTTC.

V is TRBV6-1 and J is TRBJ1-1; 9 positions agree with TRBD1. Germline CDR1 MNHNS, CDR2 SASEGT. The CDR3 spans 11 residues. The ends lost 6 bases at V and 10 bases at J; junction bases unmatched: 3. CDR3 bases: TGTGCCAGCAGCCCGACAGGGGGAGCTTTCTTT. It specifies CASSPTGGAFF.

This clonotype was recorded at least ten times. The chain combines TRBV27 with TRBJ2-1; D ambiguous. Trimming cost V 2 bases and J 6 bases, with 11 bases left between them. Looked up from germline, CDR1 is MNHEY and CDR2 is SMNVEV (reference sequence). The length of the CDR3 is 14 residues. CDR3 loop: CASSLQGFGNEQFF. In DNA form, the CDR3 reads TGTGCCAGCAGTTTACAAGGGTTTGGCAATGAGCAGTTCTTC.

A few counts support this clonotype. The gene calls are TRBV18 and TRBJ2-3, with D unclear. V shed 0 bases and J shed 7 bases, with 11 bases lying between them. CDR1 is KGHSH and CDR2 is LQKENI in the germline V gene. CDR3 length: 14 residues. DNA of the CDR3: TGTGCCAGCTCACCACCGGTAGGCGGCAATACGCAGTATTTT. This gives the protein CASSPPVGGNTQYF.